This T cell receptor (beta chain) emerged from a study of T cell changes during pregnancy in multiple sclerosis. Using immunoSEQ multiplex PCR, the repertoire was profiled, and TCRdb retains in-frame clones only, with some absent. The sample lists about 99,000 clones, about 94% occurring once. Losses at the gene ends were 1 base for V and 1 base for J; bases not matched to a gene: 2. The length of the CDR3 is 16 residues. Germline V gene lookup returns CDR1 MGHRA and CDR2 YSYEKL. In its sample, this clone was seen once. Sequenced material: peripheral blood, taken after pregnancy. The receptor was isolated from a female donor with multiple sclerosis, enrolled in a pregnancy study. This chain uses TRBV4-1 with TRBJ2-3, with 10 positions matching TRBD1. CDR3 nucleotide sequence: TGCGCCAGCAGCCAAGTGGGGACAGGGGGCACAGATACGCAGTATTTT. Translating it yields CASSQVGTGGTDTQYF.